The 17 T cell receptor beta chains presented below share a single source sample, sequenced in a study of Graves' ophthalmopathy and Graves' hyperthyroidism. TCR beta CDR3 amplification used RNA transcripts. First-round RT-PCR with HTBI primers preceded a second-round multiplex PCR. Using its own MiXCR run on the multiplex PCR reads, TCRdb lists one record per CDR3 protein. The sample lists about 240,000 distinct CDR3 sequences, around 45% occurring once. The sequenced sample consisted of peripheral blood. These receptors all stem from an adult man with Graves' ophthalmopathy.

This clonotype has a handful of counts. The chain employs TRBV19 and TRBJ1-5; TRBD1 matches 7 bases. The CDR3 has 15 residues. Germline assignment: CDR1 LNHDA and CDR2 SQIVND (reference sequence). V shed 3 bases, J shed 2 bases, and the junction held 4 bases outside the gene matches. CDR3 loop: CASSMRTGGNQPQHF. DNA for the CDR3: TGTGCCAGTAGTATGCGAACAGGGGGCAATCAGCCCCAGCATTTT.

This rearrangement joins TRBV10-1 to TRBJ2-5; D may be TRBD1 (6 bases). This CDR3 contains 13 residues. CDR1 and CDR2 from the germline V gene are WNHNN and SYGVQD (reference sequence). Trimming shortened V by 4 bases and J by 3 bases, and 9 bases separated the two germline ends. CDR3 in amino acids: CASSGQVKETQYF. The CDR3 DNA reads as TGCGCCAGCAGTGGACAGGTCAAAGAGACCCAGTACTTC.

This chain uses TRBV7-9 with TRBJ1-1; D might be TRBD1 (5 bases). The CDR3 is 15 amino acids. V lost 1 base and J 3 bases, leaving 12 bases between the germline ends. CDR1 is SEHNR and CDR2 is FQNEAQ in the germline V gene (reference sequence). As DNA, the CDR3 is TGTGCCAGCAGCTTAGGGCAGGGAGGGGACACTGAAGCTTTCTTT. Translating gives CASSLGQGGDTEAFF.

The chain uses TRBV13 and TRBJ2-5, with 9 bases identical to TRBD1. Germline loops: CDR1 PRHDT, CDR2 FYEKMQ (reference sequence). With V trimmed by 1 base and J by 2 bases, 5 bases remained unmatched. The CDR3 consists of 16 residues. The CDR3, as DNA: TGTGCCAGCAGCTTAGTTGGGACAGGGAGACAAGAGACCCAGTACTTC. Protein: CASSLVGTGRQETQYF.

In its sample, this clonotype was seen many times. This sequence joins TRBV29-1 and TRBJ1-1, with D possibly matching TRBD1 (6 bases). Germline CDR1 and CDR2: SQVTM and ANQGSEA. The V end was cut by 6 bases, the J end by 0 bases, with 8 bases between. The CDR3 sequence is 12 residues long. This chain's CDR3 is CSVGDMNTEAFF. The CDR3, as DNA: TGCAGCGTGGGGGACATGAACACTGAAGCTTTCTTT.

This clonotype was counted only a few times. This sequence joins TRBV2 and TRBJ2-7, with TRBD2 as a possible D gene (6 bases). The CDR3 extends over 15 amino acids. V dropped 2 bases and J dropped 2 bases, with 13 bases sitting between them. Germline CDR1 reads SNHLY; CDR2 reads FYNNEI. The DNA of the CDR3 is TGTGCCAGCAGTGAAACCGGGAGCACCCCCTACGAGCAGTACTTC. Its protein product is CASSETGSTPYEQYF.

The chain joins TRBV9 to TRBJ1-2, with D perhaps TRBD1 (5 bases). V shed 0 bases and J shed 4 bases, with 13 bases lying between them. This CDR3 spans 15 amino acids. In germline, CDR1 is SGDLS, CDR2 YYNGEE. CDR3 loop: CASSVGDSRIYGYTF. The CDR3 coding sequence is TGTGCCAGCAGCGTAGGCGACAGCAGGATCTATGGCTACACCTTC. Full variable domain (rest looked up from reference TRBV9 and TRBJ1-2): DSGVTQTPKHLITATGQRVTLRCSPRSGDLSVYWYQQSLDQGLQFLIQYYNGEERAKGNILERFSAQQFPDLHSELNLSSLELGDSALYFCASSVGDSRIYGYTFGSGTRLTVV.

The V and J genes are TRBV19 and TRBJ2-7; tentative D call: TRBD2 (6 bases). Trimming left V 3 bases short and J 3 bases short, with 15 bases between. The CDR3 spans 15 residues. Germline-derived CDR1 and CDR2 are LNHDA and SQIVND (reference sequence). Written as DNA, the CDR3 is TGTGCCAGTAGTATTTCCGGGGAGGTCTTCTACGAGCAGTACTTC. This codes for CASSISGEVFYEQYF.

In this sample, this clonotype turned up once. Relative to the germline gene, one junction end is altered; a read error may explain this. The rearrangement joins TRBV10-2 to TRBJ1-4; no reliable D call. CDR3 size: 12 residues. Germline-derived CDR1 and CDR2 are WSHSY and SAAADI. The CDR3 coding sequence is TGTGCCAGCAGCTTTTTGAGAGAAAAACTGTTTTTT. Translating gives CASSFLREKLFF.

This rearrangement joins TRBV19 to TRBJ1-1; D uncertain. The CDR3 runs 14 residues. CDR1 is LNHDA and CDR2 is SQIVND in the germline V gene (reference sequence). V lost 3 bases, J lost 1 base, and 9 bases lay in between. The CDR3 protein is CASSMGPGNTEAFF. CDR3 DNA: TGTGCCAGTAGTATGGGTCCAGGGAACACTGAAGCTTTCTTT.

This clonotype was counted between two and nine times. V gene TRBV7-8 combines with J gene TRBJ2-5; D is unclear. Trimming stripped 3 bases from V and 5 bases from J, with 7 bases between. Germline assignment: CDR1 SGHVS and CDR2 FQNEAQ. The CDR3 totals 12 residues. CDR3 in DNA: TGTGCCAGCAGCTTCAGTTTGGAGACCCAGTACTTC. Translated: CASSFSLETQYF.

The chain carries TRBV5-1 and TRBJ2-3; the match to TRBD1 covers 9 bases. Germline V gives CDR1 SGHRS, CDR2 YFSETQ. This CDR3 is 16 amino acids long. V trimming: 4 bases; J trimming: 2 bases; junction bases outside the gene matches: 8. CDR3 bases: TGCGCCAGCAGCCCGGTGGACAGGGGACACACAGATACGCAGTATTTT. Amino acids: CASSPVDRGHTDTQYF. The full variable domain, in which reference TRBV5-1 and TRBJ2-3 provide the parts outside the CDR3, is KAGVTQTPRYLIKTRGQQVTLSCSPISGHRSVSWYQQTPGQGLQFLFEYFSETQRNKGNFPGRFSGRQFSNSRSEMNVSTLELGDSALYLCASSPVDRGHTDTQYFGPGTRLTVL.

This chain joins TRBV10-2 and TRBJ1-2; possibly TRBD1 for D (5 bases). The CDR3 is 14 residues long. V gave up 5 bases and J gave up 6 bases, with 16 bases separating them. Germline V gene lookup returns CDR1 WSHSY and CDR2 SAAADI. As DNA, the CDR3 is TGCGCCAGCAGTTACTCGAGGGGTGTGGATGGCTACACCTTC. Residues: CASSYSRGVDGYTF.

This clonotype was counted a few times. The chain couples TRBV25-1 to TRBJ1-1; D ambiguous. CDR1 MGHDK and CDR2 SYGVNS come from the germline V gene. Trimming pared 1 base from V and 3 bases from J, leaving 9 bases between. The length of the CDR3 is 14 residues. In DNA, the CDR3 is TGTGCCAGCAGTGAATTGGAAGGTTACACTGAAGCTTTCTTT. Encoded protein: CASSELEGYTEAFF.

This chain uses TRBV28 with TRBJ1-5, with TRBD1 as a possible D gene (5 bases). Germline CDR1 reads MDHEN; CDR2 reads SYDVKM. CDR3 length equals 16 residues. V lost 4 bases and J lost 5, with 18 bases in between. The CDR3 DNA is TGTGCCAGCAGTTCCCCGGCGGGGCAGGGTGATCAGCCCCAGCATTTT. Protein: CASSSPAGQGDQPQHF.

This clonotype was recorded a few times. The chain combines TRBV5-4 with TRBJ2-5, with a tentative D call TRBD1 (5 bases). V lost 1 base and J lost 2, with 9 bases in between. CDR1 and CDR2 from the germline V gene are SGHNT and YYREEE (reference sequence). The CDR3 loop spans 14 amino acids. The CDR3 is CASSLNSGQETQYF. Here the CDR3 DNA reads TGTGCCAGCAGCTTGAATTCAGGGCAAGAGACCCAGTACTTC.

This sequence joins TRBV6-5 and TRBJ1-6; D is undetermined. The CDR3 covers 15 residues. V was shortened by 2 bases and J by 8 bases, with 13 bases between the two germline ends. Looked up from germline, CDR1 is MNHEY and CDR2 is SVGAGI. For the CDR3, the DNA is TGTGCCAGCAGTTACGGATACCCAATGGATTCACCCCTCCACTTT. It translates to CASSYGYPMDSPLHF.